The T cell receptor beta chain described here comes from a study of T cell responses to AZD1222 COVID-19 vaccine. Study-level results: All repertoire sampling was performed exclusively after the peak T cell response. A mostly white British donor set with more females was recruited, and clonal diversity was possibly underestimated. With dominance at 160-218 and 743-854, vaccine-associated CD4 TCRs spanned spike.

Germline loops: CDR1 LGHDT, CDR2 YNNKEL (reference sequence). V was clipped by 4 bases and J by 11 bases, with 11 bases between them. This CDR3 comprises 11 residues. On this clone itself: Its antigen is unidentified.

Produced via immunoSEQ multiplex PCR; TCRdb's table is partial and in-frame only. The data show 180,000 or so clones, roughly 93% seen once. Source: peripheral blood, taken 28 days after the second dose of the MenACWY control vaccine. This sequence originates from an adult who received the MenACWY meningococcal vaccine as a control. The chain combines TRBV3-1 (or the pseudogene TRBV3-2) with TRBJ1-1; a weak D match, TRBD1 (5 bases). The CDR3 DNA reads as TGTGCCAGCAGCCTCTACGGGGACGCTTTCTTT. Residues: CASSLYGDAFF.